This record concerns one TCR beta chain sequence. The CDR3 covers 12 residues. The junction had 2 bases not matched to a gene; V was cut back by 3 bases and J by 12 bases. Germline assignment: CDR1 SGHTA and CDR2 FQGTGA. This sample was taken from a study of tumor-infiltrating lymphocytes in oesophageal squamous cell carcinoma. One entry per CDR3 protein results from TCRdb running MiXCR on the PCR reads. Found here are almost 20,000 distinct CDR3 sequences, approximately 39% of them singletons; the top ten hold around 35%. The sample was esophageal tumor tissue. The rearrangement uses TRBV7-3 and TRBJ2-6; 7 bases line up with TRBD1. The origin of this receptor is a male donor with esophageal squamous cell carcinoma. CDR3 region: CASSFDRAVLTF. CDR3 in DNA: TGTGCCAGCAGCTTCGACAGGGCCGTCCTGACTTTC.